What follows are 12 T cell receptor beta chains derived from one specimen sequenced in a study of cytomegalovirus exposure and HLA in healthy donors. A multiplex PCR was run with 60 Vbeta primers and 13 Jbeta primers. Using immunoSEQ multiplex PCR, the repertoire was profiled, and TCRdb retains in-frame clones only, with some absent. The sample includes around 160,000 clones, 65% to 85% of them seen just once. The sequenced material came from PBMCs. These receptors all stem from a woman under 30 in good health and CMV-seronegative.

The rearrangement uses TRBV29-1 and TRBJ1-1; perhaps TRBD1 as D (6 bases). Germline V gene sequence: CDR1 SQVTM, CDR2 ANQGSEA. CDR3 length: 13 amino acids. Trimming removed 3 bases at V and 3 bases at J, with 11 bases between. CDR3: CSVDKGGDTEAFF. The CDR3 nucleotides are TGCAGCGTTGACAAGGGGGGGGACACTGAAGCTTTCTTT.

DNA for the CDR3: TGTGCCAGCAGCTTTGACCGGGGGATCTACTACGAGCAGTACTTC. The encoded protein is CASSFDRGIYYEQYF. This chain connects TRBV5-6 to TRBJ2-7; TRBD2 might be the D (6 bases). From germline, CDR1 is SGHDT and CDR2 YYEEEE. This CDR3 comprises 15 residues. V lost 2 bases and J 3 bases, leaving 15 bases between the germline ends. Drawing the rest from reference TRBV5-6 and TRBJ2-7, the complete variable domain is DAGVTQSPTHLIKTRGQQVTLRCSPKSGHDTVSWYQQALGQGPQFIFQYYEEEERQRGNFPDRFSGHQFPNYSSELNVNALLLGDSALYLCASSFDRGIYYEQYFGPGTRLTVT.

The rearrangement uses TRBV5-4 and TRBJ2-4; D might be TRBD2 (5 bases). V was pared by 3 bases and J by 0 bases, with 19 bases between. The CDR3 consists of 18 residues. Germline values: CDR1 SGHNT, CDR2 YYREEE (reference sequence). For the CDR3, the DNA is TGTGCCAGCAGCTCGTCTACCGACGGGAATTTAGCCAAAAACATTCAGTACTTC. Its translation: CASSSSTDGNLAKNIQYF.

V and J are TRBV6-6 and TRBJ1-3; D might be TRBD1 (5 bases). Trimming cost V 8 bases and J 0 bases, with 11 bases left between them. CDR3 size: 14 residues. Germline V gene sequence: CDR1 MNHNY, CDR2 SVGAGI (reference sequence). This chain's CDR3 is CASGLGGSGNTIYF. The CDR3 bases are TGTGCCAGCGGTTTGGGGGGCTCTGGAAACACCATATATTTT.

This clone has just a few counts. The rearrangement links TRBV6-1 to TRBJ2-3, with D possibly matching TRBD2 (5 bases). Germline CDR1 MNHNS, CDR2 SASEGT. V shed 3 bases and J shed 0 bases, with 13 bases lying between them. CDR3 length: 16 residues. CDR3 nucleotides: TGTGCCAGCAGTGATAAATTGGGGAGAAGCACAGATACGCAGTATTTT. It codes for CASSDKLGRSTDTQYF.

J is TRBJ2-3 and V is TRBV30, with 8 nucleotides matching TRBD2. V dropped 3 bases and J dropped 6; count of bases not matched to a gene: 14. The CDR3 has 16 amino acids. CDR1 and CDR2 from the germline V gene are GTSNPN and SVGIG (reference sequence). The CDR3 reads CAWSPRGSGGLDTQYF. Written as DNA, the CDR3 is TGTGCCTGGAGCCCCCGGGGATCGGGGGGGCTGGATACGCAGTATTTT. Using reference TRBV30 and TRBJ2-3 for the parts outside the CDR3, the full variable domain is SQTIHQWPATLVQPVGSPLSLECTVEGTSNPNLYWYRQAAGRGLQLLFYSVGIGQISSEVPQNLSASRPQDRQFILSSKKLLLSDSGFYLCAWSPRGSGGLDTQYFGPGTRLTVL.

This clone has just one count. The gene calls are TRBV30 and TRBJ2-5, with D tentatively TRBD1 (6 bases). The length of the CDR3 is 14 residues. Germline lookup yields CDR1 GTSNPN and CDR2 SVGIG (reference sequence). The V end was cut by 5 bases, the J end by 0 bases, with 13 bases between. CDR3 protein: CAWSRGGYQETQYF. Here the CDR3 DNA reads TGTGCCTGGTCCCGAGGGGGATACCAAGAGACCCAGTACTTC.

Concerning this clone itself: The sample holds other DNA sequences that translate to the same CDR3. The chain combines TRBV10-2 with TRBJ2-7; 9 bases align to TRBD1. With V trimmed by 3 bases and J by 1 base, 4 bases remained unmatched. Germline CDR1 WSHSY, CDR2 SAAADI. The CDR3 spans 15 residues. The CDR3 bases are TGCGCCAGCAGTGATGGAGGACAGGGGTCCTACGAGCAGTACTTC. Translating it yields CASSDGGQGSYEQYF.

This chain connects TRBV29-1 to TRBJ2-7; possibly TRBD2 for D (5 bases). Germline loops: CDR1 SQVTM, CDR2 ANQGSEA. V was clipped by 5 bases and J by 6 bases, with 11 bases between them. The CDR3 is 11 residues long. CDR3 bases: TGCAGCGTTCTAGCCCCCCGCGAGCAGTACTTC. The encoded protein is CSVLAPREQYF.

The chain recombines TRBV15 with TRBJ2-1; TRBD2 agrees at 7 bases. The J segment lost 2 bases and the V segment lost 4 bases, leaving 8 bases of the junction unmatched. The CDR3 contains 16 residues. CDR1 and CDR2 from the germline V gene are LNHNV and YYDKDF (reference sequence). In DNA form, the CDR3 reads TGTGCCACCAGCATTACTGGGGGGGTTGCCTACAATGAGCAGTTCTTC. It encodes CATSITGGVAYNEQFF.

V is TRBV6-6 and J is TRBJ1-4; the D gene is possibly TRBD1 (5 bases). Trimming pared 6 bases from V and 8 bases from J, leaving 16 bases between. CDR1 is MNHNY and CDR2 is SVGAGI in the germline V gene (reference sequence). The CDR3 consists of 14 residues. The DNA of the CDR3 is TGTGCCAGCAGCCCCCGGGGGGAGAGAGAAAAACTGTTTTTT. Translated: CASSPRGEREKLFF.

The rearrangement joins TRBV29-1 to TRBJ2-2, with D tentatively TRBD1 (5 bases). Germline-derived CDR1 and CDR2 are SQVTM and ANQGSEA. V was shortened by 4 bases and J by 0 bases, with 9 bases between the two germline ends. This CDR3 contains 14 residues. CDR3 nucleotide sequence: TGCAGCGTTGTTGGGGCCGCGAACACCGGGGAGCTGTTTTTT. It codes for CSVVGAANTGELFF.